This T cell receptor beta chain was captured by sequencing in a study of metastatic and nonmetastatic thyroid tumors. For the study at large: Repertoires from blood and tumor or nodule tissue of malignant and benign thyroid patients were compared.

Using MiXCR, TCRdb re-called clones from the PCR reads. The sample carries 15,000 to 20,000 clones, less than 25% recorded once. In its sample, this clone is large. All patients were untreated before thyroid surgery. Trimming stripped 3 bases from V and 6 bases from J, with 14 bases between. CDR1 is SGDLS, CDR2 YYNGEE, per germline. The CDR3 is made up of 14 amino acids. The receptor was isolated from a female donor with papillary thyroid cancer or a benign thyroid nodule (not recorded which). Some clones in this sample may be carry-over from other donors' samples. The sequenced sample was adjacent normal tissue. The rearrangement links TRBV9 to TRBJ2-3; D unclear. The CDR3 coding sequence is TGTGCCAGCAGCGGTGGCTCGGGCGTTGATACGCAGTATTTT. It is translated as CASSGGSGVDTQYF.